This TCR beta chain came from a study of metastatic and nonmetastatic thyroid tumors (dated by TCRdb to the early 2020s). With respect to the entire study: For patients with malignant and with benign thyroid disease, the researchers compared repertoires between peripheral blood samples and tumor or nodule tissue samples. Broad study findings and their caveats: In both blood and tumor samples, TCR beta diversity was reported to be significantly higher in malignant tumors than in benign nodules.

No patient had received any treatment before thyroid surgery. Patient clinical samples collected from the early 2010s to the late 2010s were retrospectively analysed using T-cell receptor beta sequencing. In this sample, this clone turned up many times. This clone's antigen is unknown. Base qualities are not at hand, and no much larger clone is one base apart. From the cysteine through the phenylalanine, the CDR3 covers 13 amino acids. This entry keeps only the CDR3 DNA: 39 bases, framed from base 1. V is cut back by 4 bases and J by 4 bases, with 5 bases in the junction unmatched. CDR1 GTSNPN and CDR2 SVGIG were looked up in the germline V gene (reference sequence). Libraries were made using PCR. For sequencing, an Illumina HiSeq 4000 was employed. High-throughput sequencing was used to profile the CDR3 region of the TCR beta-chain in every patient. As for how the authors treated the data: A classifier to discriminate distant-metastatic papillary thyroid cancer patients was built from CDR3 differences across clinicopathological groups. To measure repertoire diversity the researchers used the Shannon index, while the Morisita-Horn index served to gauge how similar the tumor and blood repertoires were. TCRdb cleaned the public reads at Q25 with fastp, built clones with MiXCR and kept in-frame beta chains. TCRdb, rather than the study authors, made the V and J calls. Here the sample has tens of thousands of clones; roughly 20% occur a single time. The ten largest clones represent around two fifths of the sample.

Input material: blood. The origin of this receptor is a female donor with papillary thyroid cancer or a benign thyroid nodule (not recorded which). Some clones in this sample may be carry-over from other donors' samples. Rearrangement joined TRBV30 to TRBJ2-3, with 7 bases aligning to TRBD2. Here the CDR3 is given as CAWTPGGPDTQYF. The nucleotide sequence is TGTGCCTGGACCCCGGGGGGACCAGATACGCAGTATTTT. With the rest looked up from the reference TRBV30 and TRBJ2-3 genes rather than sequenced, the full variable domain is SQTIHQWPATLVQPVGSPLSLECTVEGTSNPNLYWYRQAAGRGLQLLFYSVGIGQISSEVPQNLSASRPQDRQFILSSKKLLLSDSGFYLCAWTPGGPDTQYFGPGTRLTVL.